This TCR beta chain was obtained from a study of technical replicates of blood from a handful of donors (dated by TCRdb to 2017 to 2019). The germline ends are 11 bases apart after V is trimmed by 6 bases and J by 2 bases. Taken from the germline V gene, the CDR1 and CDR2 loops are MNHNS and SASEGT. The CDR3 runs 14 amino acids, cysteine and phenylalanine included. Here the CDR3 DNA is all that survives: 42 bases in frame from base 1. Of note for this clone: The target of this receptor is not known. Base quality data are lacking; no much larger clone is found one base away.

Preparation of the library involved the immunoSEQ multiplex PCR assay. As stored in TCRdb, this immuneACCESS dataset retains in-frame rearrangements with V and J assigned. A fraction of the clones does not appear; measured against another copy, unresolved V genes explain less than half of the discrepancy, and the remainder lacks a known reason. In this sample the table shows about 79,000 clones, about nine tenths of which occur a single time. The top ten constitute over 0.35% of the sample. This TCR was recovered from a human donor in good health. Some clones in this sample may be carry-over from other donors' samples. Sequences were obtained from T cells isolated from PBMCs. The chain couples TRBV6-1 to TRBJ2-4, with TRBD1 as a weak D call on 6 bases. The DNA sequence is as follows: TGTGCCAGCAGATACAGGGCCCCCAAAAACATTCAGTACTTC. Translated, this is CASRYRAPKNIQYF.